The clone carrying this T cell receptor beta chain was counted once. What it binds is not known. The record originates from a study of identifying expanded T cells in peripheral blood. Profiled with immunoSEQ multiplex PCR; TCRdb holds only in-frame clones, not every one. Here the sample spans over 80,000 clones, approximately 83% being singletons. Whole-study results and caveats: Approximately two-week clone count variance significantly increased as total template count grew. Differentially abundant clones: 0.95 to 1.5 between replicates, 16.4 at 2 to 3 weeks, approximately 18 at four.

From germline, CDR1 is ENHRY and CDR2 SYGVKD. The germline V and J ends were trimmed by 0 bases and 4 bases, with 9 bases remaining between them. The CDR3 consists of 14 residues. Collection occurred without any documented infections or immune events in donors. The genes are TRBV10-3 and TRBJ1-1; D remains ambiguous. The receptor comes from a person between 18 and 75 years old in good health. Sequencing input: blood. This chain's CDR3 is CAISESVLSTEAFF. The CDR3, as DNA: TGTGCCATCAGTGAGTCGGTCCTAAGCACTGAAGCTTTCTTT.